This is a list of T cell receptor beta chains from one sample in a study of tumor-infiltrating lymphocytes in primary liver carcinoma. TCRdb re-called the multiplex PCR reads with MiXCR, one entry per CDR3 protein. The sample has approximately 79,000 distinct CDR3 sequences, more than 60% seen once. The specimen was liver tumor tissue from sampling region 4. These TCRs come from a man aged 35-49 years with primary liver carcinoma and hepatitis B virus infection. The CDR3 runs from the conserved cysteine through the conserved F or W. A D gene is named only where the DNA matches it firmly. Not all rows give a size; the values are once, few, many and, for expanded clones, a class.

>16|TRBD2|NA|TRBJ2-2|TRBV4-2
TGTGCCAGCAACCCGGGGACTAGTGTGAACACCGGGGAGCTGTTTTTT
CASNPGTSVNTGELFF
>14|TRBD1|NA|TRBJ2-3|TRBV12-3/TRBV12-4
TGTGCCAGCAGTTGGACAGGACTTAGTCAGCCCCAGTATTTT
CASSWTGLSQPQYF
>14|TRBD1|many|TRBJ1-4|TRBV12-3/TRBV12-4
TGTGCCAGCAGTTTAACAGGGGGGAATGAAAAACTGTTTTTT
CASSLTGGNEKLFF
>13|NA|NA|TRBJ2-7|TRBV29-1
TGCAGCCCAGGGCGACAGTACCCATACGAGCAGTACTTC
CSPGRQYPYEQYF
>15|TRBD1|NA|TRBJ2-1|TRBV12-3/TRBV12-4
TGTGCCAGCAGCCCCATCGGGACAGATAACAATGAGCAGTTCTTC
CASSPIGTDNNEQFF
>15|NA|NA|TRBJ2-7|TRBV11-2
TGCGCCAGCAGCCAACATTCGGAAGGGGGCTACGAGCAGTACTTC
CASSQHSEGGYEQYF
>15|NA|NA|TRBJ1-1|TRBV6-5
TGTGCCAGTAGTTACGCGGGGGACGGAGCGGGGGTACCTTTCTTT
CASSYAGDGAGVPFF
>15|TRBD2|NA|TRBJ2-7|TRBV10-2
TGCGCCAGCAGCCACGGATTAGCGGGAGAAGACAAGCAGTACTTC
CASSHGLAGEDKQYF
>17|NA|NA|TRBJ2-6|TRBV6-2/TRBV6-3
TGTGCCAGCAGTTACTCGATACGGAACTCTGGGGCCAACGTCCTGACTTTC
CASSYSIRNSGANVLTF
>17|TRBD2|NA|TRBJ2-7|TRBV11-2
TGTGCCAGCAACTTAATTAGTGGCCTAGCGGGCGCTGGCGAGCAGTACTTC
CASNLISGLAGAGEQYF
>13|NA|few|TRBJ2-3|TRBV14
TGTGCCCGCAGCCAAGTCGGCCCAGATACGCAGTATTTT
CARSQVGPDTQYF
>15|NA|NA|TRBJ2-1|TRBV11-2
TGTGACAGCAGCTTACCTTCGACGGCCCCCAATGAGCAGTTCTTC
CDSSLPSTAPNEQFF
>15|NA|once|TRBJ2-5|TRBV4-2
TGCGCCAGCAGCCAAGATCGAGGTTTTAGAGAGACCCATTACTTC
CASSQDRGFRETHYF
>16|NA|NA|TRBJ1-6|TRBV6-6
TGTGCCAGCAGTCCTCCGGGACTGTGGAATAATTCACCCCTCCACTTT
CASSPPGLWNNSPLHF
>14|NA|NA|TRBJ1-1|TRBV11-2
TGTGCCAGCAGCTTAGATCAGGGTTGGACTGAAGCTTTCTTT
CASSLDQGWTEAFF
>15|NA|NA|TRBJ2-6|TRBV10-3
TGTGCCATCAGTGGCTGTACTTCTGGGGTCAACGTCCTGACTTTC
CAISGCTSGVNVLTF
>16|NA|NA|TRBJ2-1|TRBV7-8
TGTACCAGCAGCTTACAATCTCTGAGCTCCTACAATGAGCAGTTCTTC
CTSSLQSLSSYNEQFF
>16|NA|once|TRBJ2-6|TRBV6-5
TGTGCCAGCAGTTACACGGACAGCTCTGGGGCCGACGTCCTGACTTTC
CASSYTDSSGADVLTF
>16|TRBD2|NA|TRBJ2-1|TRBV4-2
TGTGCCAGCAGCCAAGATACTAGCGGGAGGGCAAAGGGGCAGTTCTTC
CASSQDTSGRAKGQFF
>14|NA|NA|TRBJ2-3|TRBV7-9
TGCGCCAGTAGCATTAGCAGGGAGGATGATACGCAGTATTTT
CASSISREDDTQYF
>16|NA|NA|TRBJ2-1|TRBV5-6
TGTGCCAGCAGTTTGGAGGGCGGAAGCTCCTACGATGAGCAGTTCTTC
CASSLEGGSSYDEQFF
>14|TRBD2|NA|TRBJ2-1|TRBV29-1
TGCAGCGGTCCACTAGCGGGAGGGCCTGGGCTTTTGTTCTTC
CSGPLAGGPGLLFF
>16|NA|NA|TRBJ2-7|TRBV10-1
TGCGCCTCCCATGAAGTCAGGGGCGGAGGGGACTACGAGCAGTACTTC
CASHEVRGGGDYEQYF
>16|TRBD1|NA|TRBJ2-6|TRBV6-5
TGTGCCAGCGGGACAGGTTCTGACTCTGGGGTCAACGTCCTGACTTTC
CASGTGSDSGVNVLTF
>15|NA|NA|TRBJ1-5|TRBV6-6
TGTGCCAGCAGACCCGGGAGGGATAGCAATCAGCCTCAGCATTTT
CASRPGRDSNQPQHF
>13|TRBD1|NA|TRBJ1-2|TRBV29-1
TGCTGCGTCTCCCCCGGACAGGATTATGGCTACACCTTC
CCVSPGQDYGYTF
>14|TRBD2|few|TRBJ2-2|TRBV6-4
TGTGCCAGCAGTGCGGGAGGGGACACCGGGGAGCTGTTTTTT
CASSAGGDTGELFF
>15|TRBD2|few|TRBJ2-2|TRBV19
TGTGCCAGTAGCTTAGCGGGAGAATACACCGGAGAGCTGTTTTTT
CASSLAGEYTGELFF
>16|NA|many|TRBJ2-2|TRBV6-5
TGTGCCAGCAGTTACTCGATTGGCCGGAAAACCGGGGAGCTGTTTTTT
CASSYSIGRKTGELFF
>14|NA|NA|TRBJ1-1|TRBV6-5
TGCGCCAGCTCTTTCTCAGGGGTGAGCACTGAAGCTTTCTTT
CASSFSGVSTEAFF
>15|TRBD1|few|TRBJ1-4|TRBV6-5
TGTGCCGGCAGTTACAGGACAGGGCCAGATGAAAAACTATTTTTT
CAGSYRTGPDEKLFF
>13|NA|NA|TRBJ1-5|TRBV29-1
TGCAGCGTTGCAGGGAGAAGCAATCAGCCCCAGCACTTT
CSVAGRSNQPQHF
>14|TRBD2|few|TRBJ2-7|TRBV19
TGTGCCACCTCTCGGGGCGGGGGAAACTACGAGCGGTACTTC
CATSRGGGNYERYF
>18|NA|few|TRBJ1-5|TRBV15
TGTGCCACCGCATCTAGAGGGACCGCGACGTATAGCAGTCAGCCCCAGCATTTT
CATASRGTATYSSQPQHF
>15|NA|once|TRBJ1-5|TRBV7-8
TGCACCAGCAGCTTAACTCGAGGTTGGGATCAGCCCCAGCATTTT
CTSSLTRGWDQPQHF
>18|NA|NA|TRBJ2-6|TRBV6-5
TGTGTCAGCAGTCTTTGGTCGGGAATGAAAGCTGGGGCCAACGTCCTGACTTTC
CVSSLWSGMKAGANVLTF
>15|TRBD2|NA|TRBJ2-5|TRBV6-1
TGTGCCAGTAGTGAACCAGCGGGAGAGGAAGAGAGCCAGTACTTC
CASSEPAGEEESQYF